A selection of T cell receptor beta chains follows, all from one sample in a study of blood T cell repertoires in COVID-19. Measured with immunoSEQ multiplex PCR; TCRdb has only the in-frame clones, and not every one. Of about 210,000 clones in the sample, around 91% were seen once. The specimen was peripheral blood. The source is a woman aged 40 to 49 with acute or convalescent COVID-19. Each CDR3 is given with its conserved first and last residue. The order of the fields is V gene, D gene, clone size, J gene, CDR3 protein, CDR3 DNA. The D gene is left open where the match is weak. Rows give clone size only sometimes, using once, few, many, or a class for an expanded clone.

>TRBV12-3/TRBV12-4|NA|few|TRBJ1-5
CASSGGQQHPQHF
TGTGCCAGCAGTGGGGGACAACAGCACCCCCAGCATTTT
>TRBV19|NA|NA|TRBJ1-3
CASSIPGTGNTIYF
TGTGCCAGTAGTATCCCCGGGACTGGAAACACCATATATTTT
>TRBV6-2/TRBV6-3|NA|NA|TRBJ1-1
CASSYSNLSPNTEAFF
TGTGCCAGCAGTTACTCTAACCTTAGCCCGAACACTGAAGCTTTCTTT
>TRBV18|NA|NA|TRBJ1-1
CASSPQQAPRTEAFF
TGTGCCAGCTCACCCCAACAGGCCCCGAGGACTGAAGCTTTCTTT
>TRBV18|NA|NA|TRBJ1-1
CASSLSGGTEAFF
TGTGCCAGCTCACTCTCGGGGGGCACTGAAGCTTTCTTT
>TRBV4-2|NA|NA|TRBJ1-1
CASSQVGRGYMNTEAFF
TGTGCCAGCAGCCAAGTGGGCCGCGGGTACATGAACACTGAAGCTTTCTTT
>TRBV27|NA|NA|TRBJ2-3
CASRDSLTDTQYF
TGTGCCAGCAGGGACTCGCTCACAGATACGCAGTATTTT
>TRBV5-4|NA|NA|TRBJ1-1
CASRRDIMNTEAFF
TGTGCCAGCCGCCGGGACATCATGAACACTGAAGCTTTCTTT
>TRBV12-3/TRBV12-4|TRBD2|NA|TRBJ2-3
CASSLLASDTQYF
TGTGCCAGCAGTCTACTAGCGTCTGATACGCAGTATTTT
>TRBV21-1|NA|NA|TRBJ1-3
CASSKGMYSGNTIYF
TGTGCCAGCAGCAAAGGTATGTACTCTGGAAACACCATATATTTT
>TRBV24-1|TRBD2|NA|TRBJ2-1
CATSDPNSGGNYNEQFF
TGTGCCACCAGTGACCCTAATAGCGGGGGCAACTACAATGAGCAGTTCTTC
>TRBV10-2|TRBD1|NA|TRBJ1-4
CASSSGQLNEKLFF
TGCGCCAGCAGCTCGGGACAGCTTAATGAAAAACTGTTTTTT
>TRBV18|TRBD2|NA|TRBJ2-5
CASSPRGGGAGETQYF
TGTGCCAGCTCACCAAGAGGCGGGGGGGCCGGAGAGACCCAGTACTTC
>TRBV5-8|NA|NA|TRBJ1-1
CASAPRGYGTEAFF
TGTGCCAGCGCGCCACGAGGGTACGGCACTGAAGCTTTCTTT
>TRBV11-2|NA|NA|TRBJ1-5
CASSHGGGSNQPQHF
TGTGCCAGCAGCCATGGGGGCGGGAGTAATCAGCCCCAGCATTTT
>TRBV27|TRBD1|NA|TRBJ2-3
CASSSTGGRTDTQYF
TGTGCCAGCAGTAGTACAGGGGGGCGTACAGATACGCAGTATTTT
>TRBV6-5|NA|NA|TRBJ1-1
CASSPRGGRTEAFF
TGTGCCAGCTCCCCGCGGGGCGGGCGGACTGAAGCTTTCTTT
>TRBV6-1|TRBD1|NA|TRBJ1-5
CASSEGSGGEPQHF
TGTGCCAGCAGTGAAGGATCAGGGGGTGAACCCCAGCATTTT
>TRBV28|NA|once|TRBJ1-5
CASTLSEQPQHF
TGTGCCAGCACTCTTTCGGAGCAGCCCCAGCATTTT
>TRBV6-4|TRBD1|few|TRBJ1-6
CASSKSTGGSSPLHF
TGTGCCAGCAGCAAAAGTACAGGGGGCAGTTCACCCCTCCACTTT
>TRBV3-1/TRBV3-2|NA|NA|TRBJ1-2
CASSQEGAGVSYGYTF
TGTGCCAGCAGCCAAGAGGGCGCGGGGGTCTCCTATGGCTACACCTTC
>TRBV30|TRBD1|NA|TRBJ1-5
CAWSVTGLNQPQHF
TGTGCCTGGAGTGTGACAGGGCTCAATCAGCCCCAGCATTTT
>TRBV11-2|TRBD1|NA|TRBJ2-1
CASSSPSDRGLFF
TGTGCCAGCAGCTCACCCTCGGACAGGGGGCTGTTCTTC
>TRBV3-1/TRBV3-2|TRBD1|NA|TRBJ1-6
CASSQRTGQGDSPLHF
TGTGCCAGCAGCCAAAGAACCGGACAGGGGGATTCACCCCTCCACTTT
>TRBV27|NA|NA|TRBJ1-1
CASSGGGRPNTEAFF
TGTGCCAGCAGTGGGGGGGGAAGGCCGAACACTGAAGCTTTCTTT
>TRBV20-1|NA|NA|TRBJ1-2
CSASSGSAYGYTF
TGCAGTGCTAGTTCGGGGTCGGCCTATGGCTACACCTTC
>TRBV19|NA|NA|TRBJ1-2
CASRDIGSTNYGYTF
TGTGCCAGTAGGGACATAGGATCCACGAACTATGGCTACACCTTC
>TRBV7-2|TRBD1|NA|TRBJ1-2
CASSQDRGYGYTF
TGTGCCAGCAGCCAAGACAGGGGCTATGGCTACACCTTC
>TRBV12-5|NA|NA|TRBJ1-6
CASGLVKSTESNSPLHF
TGTGCTAGTGGTTTGGTTAAATCGACAGAAAGTAATTCACCCCTCCACTTT